This T cell receptor (beta chain) was found in a study of blood T cell repertoires in COVID-19 (dated by TCRdb to about 2020). Background on the whole study: The collaborator samples originated in the United States, Italy and Spain and spanned the acute and convalescent phases of COVID-19. The prospective study material was composed of cDNA or gDNA derived from T cells, B-cell-depleted T cells, or PBMCs. Deeply sampled blood TCRbeta repertoires from subjects exposed to, actively infected with, or recovered from COVID-19 were included in the dataset. The repertoires were made available in a free public database intended to serve as a resource for research on the immune response to SARS-CoV-2. Samples were obtained from the ongoing ImmuneRACE study (first 160 participants) and from about 1,300 subjects provided by 6 global collaborators. The sample metadata nearly always contained a de-identified subject ID, COVID-19 status, age in years and sex. Where available, HLA class I and class II types were taken from metadata supplied by the sample provider and were not determined by assay-based typing. Broad study findings and their caveats: The quantity of clinical and demographic metadata differed by source and by participant and was supplied without curation.

As to this clone: Its antigen is not yet known. Nothing much larger sits one base from this clone, and base qualities are not available.

Each collaborating institution followed its own protocols to collect whole blood in K2EDTA tubes. For TCRbeta analysis, collaborator samples were shipped as frozen whole blood, as isolated PBMCs, or as DNA extracted from either sample type. CDR1 is given as MNHEY and CDR2 as SMNVEV, both from the germline V gene (reference sequence). Here V drops 0 bases and J drops 2 bases, and the junction holds 4 bases not matched to any gene. The cysteine opens and the phenylalanine closes a CDR3 of 16 amino acids. Kept here is only the CDR3 DNA, which spans 48 bases and is read in frame from base 1. TCRbeta CDR3 regions were amplified from genomic DNA using the immunoSEQ Assay, a bias-controlled multiplex PCR. As for how the authors treated the data: The number of nucleated cells in each sample was estimated by amplification of reference gene primers within the assay. To quantify the absolute abundance of each unique TCRbeta CDR3 rearrangement, sequence reads were collapsed and filtered. Productive Simpson clonality was computed per sample as the square root of Simpson's diversity index over productive rearrangements. What TCRdb holds here is the immuneACCESS table cut down to in-frame rearrangements. Part of the clones is not present; checked against another copy, under half of the missing clones reflect an unresolved V gene, and the others are unexplained. The V and J calls and clone size come from that table; D and trimming were worked out from the DNA. The sample table lists fewer than 15,000 clones, roughly nine tenths of them with a count of one. The ten largest clonotypes hold 2.4% of the sample.

Recombination connected TRBV27 to TRBJ2-4; 7 junctional bases match TRBD2. This TCR was recovered from a woman between 65 and 79 years old in a cohort sampled during active or convalescent COVID-19. Sequenced input: peripheral blood. Here is the DNA: TGTGCCAGCAGTTTATCCTGGGAGGGTACCAAAAACATTCAGTACTTC. The translation is CASSLSWEGTKNIQYF.